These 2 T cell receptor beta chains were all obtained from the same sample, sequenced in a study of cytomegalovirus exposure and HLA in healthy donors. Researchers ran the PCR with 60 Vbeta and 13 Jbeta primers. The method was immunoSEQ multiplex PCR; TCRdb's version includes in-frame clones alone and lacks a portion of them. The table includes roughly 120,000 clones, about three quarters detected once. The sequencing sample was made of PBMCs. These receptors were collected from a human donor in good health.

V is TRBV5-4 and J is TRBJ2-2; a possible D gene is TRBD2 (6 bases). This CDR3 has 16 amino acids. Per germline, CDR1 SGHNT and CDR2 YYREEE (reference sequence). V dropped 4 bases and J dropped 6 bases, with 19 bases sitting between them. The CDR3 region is CASSPRERVGAGELFF. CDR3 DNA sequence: TGTGCCAGCAGCCCCCGGGAGAGGGTGGGGGCCGGGGAGCTGTTTTTT.

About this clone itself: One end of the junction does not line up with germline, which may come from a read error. The CDR3 spells CSSSLAPDGYTF. The CDR3 nucleotides are TGTTCCAGCAGCTTAGCGCCAGATGGCTACACCTTC. The rearrangement links TRBV7-9 to TRBJ1-2; D remains unclear. The CDR3 runs 12 residues. From germline, CDR1 is SEHNR and CDR2 FQNEAQ (reference sequence).